Ten or more counts support the clone carrying this T cell receptor (beta chain). As yet, its antigen is unknown. RNA transcripts gave rise to amplified TCR beta CDR3 regions. A set of HTBI primers served as the primers for a first-round RT-PCR of the TCR CDR3. TCRdb analysed the multiplex PCR reads with MiXCR anew, one entry per CDR3 protein. The sample includes roughly 570,000 distinct CDR3 sequences, around a sixth of them seen just once. The data originate from a study of T cells in Graves' hyperthyroidism and ophthalmopathy. General observations from the study: The blood repertoire included most of the expanded thyroid clonotypes above 0.001.

PBMCs came from 9 to 10 ml fresh peripheral blood. This CDR3 region has 13 residues. Germline lookup yields CDR1 LGHDT and CDR2 YNNKEL (reference sequence). Trimming left V 1 base short and J 3 bases short, with 6 bases between. Input material: blood. The chain recombines TRBV3-1 with TRBJ1-2; D call uncertain. This sequence originates from a woman aged 25 to 45 with Graves' hyperthyroidism. CDR3 in amino acids: CASSQGLDYGYTF. The DNA for the CDR3 is TGTGCCAGCAGCCAAGGACTTGACTATGGCTACACCTTC.